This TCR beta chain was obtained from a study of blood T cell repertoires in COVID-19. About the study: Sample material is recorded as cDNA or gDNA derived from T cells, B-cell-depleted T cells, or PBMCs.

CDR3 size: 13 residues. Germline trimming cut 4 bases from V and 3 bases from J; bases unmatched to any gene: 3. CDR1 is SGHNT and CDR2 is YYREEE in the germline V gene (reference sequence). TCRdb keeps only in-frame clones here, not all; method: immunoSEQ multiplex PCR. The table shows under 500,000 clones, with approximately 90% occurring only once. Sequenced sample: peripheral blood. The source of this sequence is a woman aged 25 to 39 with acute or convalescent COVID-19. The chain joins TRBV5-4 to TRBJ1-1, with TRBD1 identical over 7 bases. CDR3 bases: TGTGCCAGCAGCCCGGACAGGTACACTGAAGCTTTCTTT. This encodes CASSPDRYTEAFF.